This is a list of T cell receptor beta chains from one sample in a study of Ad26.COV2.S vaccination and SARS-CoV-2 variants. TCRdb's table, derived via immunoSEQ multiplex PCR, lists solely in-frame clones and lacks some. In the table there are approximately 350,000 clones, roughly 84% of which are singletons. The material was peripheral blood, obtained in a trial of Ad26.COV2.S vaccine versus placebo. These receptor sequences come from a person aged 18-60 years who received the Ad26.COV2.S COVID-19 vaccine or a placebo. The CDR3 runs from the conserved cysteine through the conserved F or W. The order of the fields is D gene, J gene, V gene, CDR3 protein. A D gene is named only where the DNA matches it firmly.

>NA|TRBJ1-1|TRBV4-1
CASSHELMNTEAFF
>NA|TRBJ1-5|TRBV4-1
CASSPRDIYQPQHF
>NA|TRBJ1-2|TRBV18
CASSPGEAGSYTF
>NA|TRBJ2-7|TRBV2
CASSPGIYEQYF
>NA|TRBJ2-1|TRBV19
CASSRGTSYNEQFF
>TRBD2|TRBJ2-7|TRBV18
CASSLGTTYEQYF
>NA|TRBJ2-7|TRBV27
CASSGGPAYEQYF
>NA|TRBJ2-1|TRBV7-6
CASSFDRTSYNEQFF
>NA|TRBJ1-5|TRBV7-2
CASSLANSGGQPQHF
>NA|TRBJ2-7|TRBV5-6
CASSTNMEYIGTSGQYF
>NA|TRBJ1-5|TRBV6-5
CAARYNSNQPQHF
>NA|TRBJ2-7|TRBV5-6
CASSQDWSEQYF
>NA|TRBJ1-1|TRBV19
CASRVNREGTEAFF
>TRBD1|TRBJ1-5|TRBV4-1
CASSRSGQGSQPQHF
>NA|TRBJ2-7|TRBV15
CATSPSAVSYAYEQYF
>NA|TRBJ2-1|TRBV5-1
CASSLTSGNEQFF
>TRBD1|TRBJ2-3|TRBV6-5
CASTLTGLATDTQYF
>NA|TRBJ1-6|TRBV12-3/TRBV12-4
CASSLVESPLHF
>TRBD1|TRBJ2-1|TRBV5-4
CASSTRAGGGNEQFF
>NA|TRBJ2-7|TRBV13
CASSLSQGFEQYF